This T cell receptor beta chain is from a study of shared clonotypes between healthy human individuals. Deep-level settings were used for running the assay. Some clones are missing from TCRdb's copy, which holds only in-frame ones; the method was immunoSEQ multiplex PCR. The repertoire has 400,000 to 600,000 clones, roughly 95% of them found once; the top ten carry about 0.06%. CDR1 and CDR2 (germline): GTSNPN, SVGIG (reference sequence). This CDR3 has 19 amino acids. Trimming cost V 1 base and J 2 bases; bases outside gene matches: 15. Sample: naive CD4+ T cells sorted from blood. Subset in this sample: CD45RA+ positively selected. The chain links TRBV30 to TRBJ2-3; 10 nucleotides agree with TRBD2. The TCR originated in a woman aged 25 to 39 in good health. The CDR3: CAWSGVTSGNDIFTDTQYF. CDR3 nucleotides: TGTGCCTGGAGTGGCGTAACTAGCGGGAACGACATCTTCACAGATACGCAGTATTTT. Together with reference TRBV30 and TRBJ2-3, the CDR3 gives the full variable domain: SQTIHQWPATLVQPVGSPLSLECTVEGTSNPNLYWYRQAAGRGLQLLFYSVGIGQISSEVPQNLSASRPQDRQFILSSKKLLLSDSGFYLCAWSGVTSGNDIFTDTQYFGPGTRLTVL.